The 22 T cell receptor beta chains given below trace back to one sample, sequenced in a study of CD8 T cells in Susac syndrome. Random hexamers were used to reverse transcribe 0.5 to 1 ug of RNA. TCRdb used MiXCR to reprocess the immunoSEQ multiplex PCR reads, holding one entry per CDR3 protein. The table includes 80,000 or so distinct CDR3 sequences, 93% detected once. The specimen sequenced was CD4+ T cells from PBMCs. The receptors originated from a human donor with Susac syndrome.

The chain carries TRBV28 and TRBJ2-7; 9 bases fit TRBD2. Germline V gene data show CDR1 as MDHEN and CDR2 as SYDVKM. The CDR3 is made up of 14 amino acids. J was trimmed by 1 base and V by 6 bases; bases with no gene match: 4. The CDR3 DNA is TGTGCCAGCAGGGGTAGCGGGAGTTCCTACGAGCAGTACTTC. Translating gives CASRGSGSSYEQYF.

The rearrangement uses TRBV6-2 or TRBV6-3 and TRBJ1-2, with D maybe TRBD1 (6 bases). Between the trimmed V and J ends, which lost 4 bases and 8 bases, there was a span of 20 bases. CDR3 length: 15 residues. The germline gives CDR1 MNHEY, CDR2 SVGEGT. CDR3 amino acids: CASSLQGPRTVGYTF. In DNA form, the CDR3 reads TGTGCCAGCAGTTTACAGGGCCCCCGGACGGTGGGCTACACCTTC.

The chain combines TRBV6-1 with TRBJ1-2; possibly TRBD1 for D (5 bases). Trimming took off 3 bases at V and 3 bases at J, with 5 bases between the two ends. Germline V lookup: CDR1 MNHNS, CDR2 SASEGT. CDR3 length: 12 residues. CDR3 in amino acids: CASSEGDYGYTF. CDR3 sequence (DNA): TGTGCCAGCAGTGAGGGGGACTATGGCTACACCTTC.

V usage is TRBV19 and J usage is TRBJ2-5, with 14 nucleotides matching TRBD2. The CDR3 runs to 15 residues. Looked up from germline, CDR1 is LNHDA and CDR2 is SQIVND (reference sequence). V lost 6 bases, J lost 5 bases, and 5 bases stayed unmatched. The CDR3 reads CASRSGLAGEETQYF. The CDR3 region has the DNA TGTGCCAGTAGATCGGGACTAGCGGGAGAGGAGACCCAGTACTTC. Drawing the rest from reference TRBV19 and TRBJ2-5, the complete variable domain is DGGITQSPKYLFRKEGQNVTLSCEQNLNHDAMYWYRQDPGQGLRLIYYSQIVNDFQKGDIAEGYSVSREKKESFPLTVTSAQKNPTAFYLCASRSGLAGEETQYFGPGTRLLVL.

The genes are TRBV12-3 or TRBV12-4 and TRBJ1-4; D gene unclear. This CDR3 has 14 residues. V was shortened by 7 bases and J by 11 bases, with 20 bases between the two germline ends. CDR3 DNA: TGTGCCAGCACCCAACGACGGGGTTGGAGGAAACTGTTTTTT. It is translated as CASTQRRGWRKLFF.

The chain links TRBV29-1 to TRBJ1-2; 7 positions match TRBD1. The V gene end was trimmed by 4 bases and the J gene end by 4 bases; junction bases not matched to a gene: 6. Germline V lookup: CDR1 SQVTM, CDR2 ANQGSEA. The CDR3 length is 13 residues. The chain's CDR3 is CSVADRAPYGYTF. The CDR3 nucleotides read TGCAGCGTTGCCGACAGGGCCCCCTATGGCTACACCTTC.

The chain is built from TRBV12-3 or TRBV12-4 and TRBJ1-2, with unresolved D. Trimming shortened V by 7 bases and J by 0 bases, and 12 bases separated the two germline ends. This CDR3 contains 14 residues. The CDR3: CASTLTGSNYGYTF. CDR3 nucleotide sequence: TGTGCCAGCACCCTCACGGGGTCTAACTATGGCTACACCTTC.

This clonotype was counted only a few times. The chain links TRBV13 to TRBJ2-7, with 10 bases that match TRBD1. The CDR3 contains 14 residues. V shed 4 bases, J shed 7 bases, and the junction held 7 bases outside the gene matches. CDR1 PRHDT and CDR2 FYEKMQ come from the germline V gene (reference sequence). CDR3: CASSSSGQGKEQYF. The CDR3 nucleotides are TGTGCCAGCAGCTCATCGGGACAGGGGAAGGAGCAGTACTTC.

This clonotype was recorded once. This chain connects TRBV7-9 to TRBJ2-1; 11 bases fit TRBD2. CDR1 and CDR2 (germline): SEHNR, FQNEAQ (reference sequence). J was trimmed by 9 bases and V by 5 bases; bases with no gene match: 15. The CDR3 spans 17 residues. CDR3 DNA: TGTGCCAGCAGCCGTGACTCGCTAGCGGGGGGTTCTAGTGAGCAGTTCTTC. It encodes CASSRDSLAGGSSEQFF.

This sequence joins TRBV5-1 and TRBJ1-2; 7 bases fit TRBD1. Unmatched junction bases numbered 6, after V lost 5 bases and J lost 2 bases. CDR3 length: 14 residues. Germline CDR1 is SGHRS and CDR2 is YFSETQ. The CDR3 DNA reads as TGCGCCAGCAGTGCCGGGACAGCGAACTATGGCTACACCTTC. As protein: CASSAGTANYGYTF.

This sequence joins TRBV7-8 and TRBJ2-2; D not certain. With 3 bases removed from V and 0 bases from J, the gap between germline ends came to 11 bases. The germline gives CDR1 SGHVS, CDR2 FQNEAQ. CDR3 length: 16 residues. In DNA form, the CDR3 reads TGTGCCAGCAGCTTCCATAGGGTAACGAACACCGGGGAGCTGTTTTTT. This codes for CASSFHRVTNTGELFF.

The chain is built from TRBV6-5 and TRBJ2-7; D is uncertain. The CDR3 is 12 residues long. Germline loops: CDR1 MNHEY, CDR2 SVGAGI. The V end lost 8 bases, the J end lost 3 bases, and 11 bases lay between the germline ends. CDR3 region: CASLGSGYEQYF. The CDR3 nucleotides are TGTGCCAGCCTAGGATCGGGCTACGAGCAGTACTTC.

The CDR3 bases are TGTGCCACCAGTGATTTGGAGGGGACAGGGGCCGATACGCAGTATTTT. It yields the protein CATSDLEGTGADTQYF. This chain connects TRBV24-1 to TRBJ2-3, with 10 bases identical to TRBD1. The germline gives CDR1 KGHDR, CDR2 SFDVKD. This CDR3 has 16 amino acids. Trimming at V came to 0 bases and at J to 6 bases, leaving 5 bases not matched to a gene.

The chain recombines TRBV11-1 with TRBJ2-1; D is perhaps TRBD2 (6 bases). Trimming removed 2 bases from V and 9 bases from J, with 17 bases in between. Germline V gene lookup returns CDR1 SGHAT and CDR2 FQDESV (reference sequence). The CDR3 is 15 amino acids. This CDR3 is CASSLTLARTTEQFF. CDR3 bases: TGTGCCAGCAGCTTAACGCTAGCGCGTACAACTGAGCAGTTCTTC.

The chain uses TRBV7-2 and TRBJ2-6, with a tentative D call TRBD1 (5 bases). Trimming shortened V by 5 bases and J by 1 base, and 15 bases separated the two germline ends. The CDR3 is 17 amino acids. Germline assignment: CDR1 SGHTA and CDR2 FQGNSA. The chain's CDR3 is CASSLKPRDSGANVLTF. DNA for the CDR3: TGTGCCAGCAGCCTCAAACCCAGGGATTCTGGGGCCAACGTCCTGACTTTC.

The chain links TRBV4-3 to TRBJ2-1; D remains ambiguous. Deletions cut 0 bases from V and 4 bases from J, with 13 bases between. The CDR3 is 16 amino acids. Germline V gene sequence: CDR1 LGHNA, CDR2 YSLEER. The CDR3 is CASSQDLGKVYNEQFF. The CDR3 DNA reads as TGCGCCAGCAGCCAAGATCTTGGAAAGGTTTACAATGAGCAGTTCTTC.

The rearrangement uses TRBV20-1 and TRBJ2-3; weak D call: TRBD1 (5 bases). Germline V lookup: CDR1 DFQATT, CDR2 SNEGSKA (reference sequence). V lost 0 bases, J lost 4 bases, and 20 bases lay in between. The CDR3 covers 17 residues. The CDR3 here is CSAREDPGIWGADTQYF. The CDR3, as DNA: TGCAGTGCTAGAGAGGACCCAGGGATATGGGGCGCAGATACGCAGTATTTT.

The genes are TRBV12-3 or TRBV12-4 and TRBJ1-5, with unresolved D. V dropped 5 bases and J dropped 7 bases, with 9 bases sitting between them. This CDR3 spans 12 amino acids. CDR3 DNA sequence: TGTGCCAGCAGTGATATATGGCAGCCCCAGCATTTT. This encodes CASSDIWQPQHF.

This chain's CDR3 is CASSPRLAGGRIQYF. The CDR3 nucleotides are TGTGCCAGCAGTCCCAGGCTTGCGGGGGGCCGTATCCAGTACTTC. The V call is TRBV27, the J call TRBJ2-7; 8 nucleotides line up with TRBD2. After removal of 5 bases from V and 10 bases from J, the junction contained 16 bases not matched to a gene. Germline CDR1 reads MNHEY; CDR2 reads SMNVEV (reference sequence). This CDR3 region has 15 residues.

The genes are TRBV3-1 and TRBJ1-1, with D maybe TRBD1 (5 bases). With 1 base removed from V and 6 bases from J, the gap between germline ends came to 12 bases. In germline, CDR1 is LGHDT, CDR2 YNNKEL (reference sequence). This CDR3 region has 14 residues. For the CDR3, the DNA is TGTGCCAGCAGCCAAGTATCTGGGGCGCCTGAAGCTTTCTTT. This codes for CASSQVSGAPEAFF.

This chain links TRBV2 with TRBJ2-1; 10 nucleotides align to TRBD1. V lost 6 bases, J lost 6 bases, and 5 bases stayed unmatched. Germline lookup yields CDR1 SNHLY and CDR2 FYNNEI. This CDR3 spans 14 amino acids. This CDR3 reads CASRGQGTFNEQFF. CDR3 DNA: TGTGCCAGCAGGGGACAGGGGACTTTCAATGAGCAGTTCTTC.

The chain combines TRBV7-2 with TRBJ1-4; D not resolved. Trimming removed 4 bases at V and 7 bases at J, with 16 bases between. The CDR3 loop spans 15 amino acids. CDR1 is SGHTA, CDR2 FQGNSA, per germline. CDR3 protein: CASSSAGGFGEKLFF. The CDR3 coding sequence is TGTGCCAGCAGCTCCGCAGGCGGATTCGGTGAAAAACTGTTTTTT.